The text below deals with one TCR beta chain. The data derive from a study of blood T cells in healthy people across ages. A second roughly 6 to 11 cycle PCR used barcoded and J-beta primers. Each CDR3 protein gets one entry after TCRdb re-called the 5' RACE reads with MiXCR. The sample lists approximately 780,000 distinct CDR3 sequences, around a quarter occurring once. The germline V and J ends were trimmed by 5 bases and 3 bases, with 16 bases remaining between them. The CDR3 sequence is 15 residues long. Per the germline V gene, CDR1 is SEHNR and CDR2 is FQNEAQ (reference sequence). The same specimen was also included in a second study, on T cells of mothers and their children.

This chain links TRBV7-9 with TRBJ1-2; tentative D call: TRBD1 (6 bases). Sequenced sample: blood. The origin of this receptor is a boy aged 5-17 years in good health. DNA of the CDR3: TGTGCCAGCAGCCCCCCCGGACAGCCCTACTATGGCTACACCTTC. It yields the protein CASSPPGQPYYGYTF.